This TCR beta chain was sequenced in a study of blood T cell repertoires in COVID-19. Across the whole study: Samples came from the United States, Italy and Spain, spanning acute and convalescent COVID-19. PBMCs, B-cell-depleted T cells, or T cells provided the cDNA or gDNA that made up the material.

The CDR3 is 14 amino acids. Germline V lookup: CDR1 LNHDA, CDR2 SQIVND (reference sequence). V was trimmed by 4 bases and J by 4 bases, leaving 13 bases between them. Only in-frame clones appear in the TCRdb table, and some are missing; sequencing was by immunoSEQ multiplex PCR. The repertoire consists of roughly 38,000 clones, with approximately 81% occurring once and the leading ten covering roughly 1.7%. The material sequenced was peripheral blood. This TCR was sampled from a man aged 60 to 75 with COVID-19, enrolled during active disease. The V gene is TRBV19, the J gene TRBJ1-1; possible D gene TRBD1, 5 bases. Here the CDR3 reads CASSSQGGGTEAFF. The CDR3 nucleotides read TGTGCCAGTAGTAGTCAGGGAGGTGGCACTGAAGCTTTCTTT.